The sequence of this T cell receptor beta chain was determined in a study of blood T cell repertoires in COVID-19. Germline CDR1 SGHKS, CDR2 YYEKEE (reference sequence). The CDR3 runs 16 residues. Trimming at V came to 2 bases and at J to 7 bases, leaving 12 bases not matched to a gene. By share of the sample, this clone is medium-sized. Libraries were prepared by immunoSEQ multiplex PCR; TCRdb keeps only in-frame clonotypes and omits some of them. This table holds over 45,000 clones, about three quarters found once. This receptor was identified in a human donor with active or convalescent COVID-19. The donor label of this sample is uncertain. V and J are TRBV5-5 and TRBJ1-5; 7 bases are a match to TRBD1. Sequencing used peripheral blood. For the CDR3, the DNA is TGTGCCAGCAGCTTATCGACAGGGTCAGCGCTGCAGCCCCAGCATTTT. Encoded protein: CASSLSTGSALQPQHF.